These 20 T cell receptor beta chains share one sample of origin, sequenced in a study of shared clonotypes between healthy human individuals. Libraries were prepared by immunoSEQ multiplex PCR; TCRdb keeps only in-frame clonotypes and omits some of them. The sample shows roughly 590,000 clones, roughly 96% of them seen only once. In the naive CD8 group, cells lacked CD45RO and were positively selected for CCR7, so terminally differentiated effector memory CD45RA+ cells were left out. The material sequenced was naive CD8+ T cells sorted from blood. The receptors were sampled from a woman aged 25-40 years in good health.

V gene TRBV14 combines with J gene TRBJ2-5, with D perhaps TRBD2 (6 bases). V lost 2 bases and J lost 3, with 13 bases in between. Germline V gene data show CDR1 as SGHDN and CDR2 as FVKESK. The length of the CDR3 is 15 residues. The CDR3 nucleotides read TGTGCCAGCAGCCAACTCACGGGAGTGGAAGAGACCCAGTACTTC. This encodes CASSQLTGVEETQYF. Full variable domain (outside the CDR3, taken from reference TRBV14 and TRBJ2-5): EAGVTQFPSHSVIEKGQTVTLRCDPISGHDNLYWYRRVMGKEIKFLLHFVKESKQDESGMPNNRFLAERTGGTYSTLKVQPAELEDSGVYFCASSQLTGVEETQYFGPGTRLLVL.

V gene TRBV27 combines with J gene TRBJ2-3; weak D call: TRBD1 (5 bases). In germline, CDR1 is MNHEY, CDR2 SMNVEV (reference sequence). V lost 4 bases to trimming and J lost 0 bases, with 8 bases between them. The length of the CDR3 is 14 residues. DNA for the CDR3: TGTGCCAGCAGTTACAGGAGTAGCACAGATACGCAGTATTTT. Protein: CASSYRSSTDTQYF.

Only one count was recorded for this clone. CDR3 loop: CASSPRLAGFTDTQYF. The CDR3 bases are TGTGCCAGCAGCCCCCGACTAGCGGGCTTCACAGATACGCAGTATTTT. The rearrangement joins TRBV7-8 to TRBJ2-3; the match to TRBD2 covers 10 bases. V was clipped by 5 bases and J by 2 bases; unmatched bases: 7. The length of the CDR3 is 16 residues. Per germline, CDR1 SGHVS and CDR2 FQNEAQ.

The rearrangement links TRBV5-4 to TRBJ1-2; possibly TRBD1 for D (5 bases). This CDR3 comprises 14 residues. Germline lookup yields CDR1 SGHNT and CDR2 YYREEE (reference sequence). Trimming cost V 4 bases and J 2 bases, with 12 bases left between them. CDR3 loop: CASSPVGENYGYTF. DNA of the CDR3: TGTGCCAGCAGCCCCGTGGGGGAGAACTATGGCTACACCTTC.

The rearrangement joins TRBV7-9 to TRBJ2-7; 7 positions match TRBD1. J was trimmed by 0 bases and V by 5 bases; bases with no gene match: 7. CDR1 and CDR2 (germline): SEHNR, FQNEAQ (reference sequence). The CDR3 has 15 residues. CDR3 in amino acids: CASSGGQTHSYEQYF. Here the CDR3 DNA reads TGTGCCAGCAGCGGGGGACAGACACACTCCTACGAGCAGTACTTC.

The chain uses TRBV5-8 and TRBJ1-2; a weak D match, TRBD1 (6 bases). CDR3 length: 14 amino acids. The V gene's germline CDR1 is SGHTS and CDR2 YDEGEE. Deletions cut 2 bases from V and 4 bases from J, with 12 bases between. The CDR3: CASSFGLGGYGYTF. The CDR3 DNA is TGTGCCAGCAGCTTTGGCCTAGGGGGCTATGGCTACACCTTC.

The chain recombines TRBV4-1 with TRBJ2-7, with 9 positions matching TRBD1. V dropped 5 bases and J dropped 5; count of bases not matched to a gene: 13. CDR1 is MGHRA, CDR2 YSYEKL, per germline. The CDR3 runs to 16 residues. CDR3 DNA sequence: TGCGCCAGCAGCTTCAGAAATGGGGACAGGGTTCACGAGCAGTACTTC. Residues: CASSFRNGDRVHEQYF.

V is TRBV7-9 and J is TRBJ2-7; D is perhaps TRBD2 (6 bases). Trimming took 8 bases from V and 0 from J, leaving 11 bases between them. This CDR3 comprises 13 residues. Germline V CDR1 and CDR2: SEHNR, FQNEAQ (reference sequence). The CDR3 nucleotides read TGTGCCAGCGCCTCCGGGAGCTCCTACGAGCAGTACTTC. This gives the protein CASASGSSYEQYF.

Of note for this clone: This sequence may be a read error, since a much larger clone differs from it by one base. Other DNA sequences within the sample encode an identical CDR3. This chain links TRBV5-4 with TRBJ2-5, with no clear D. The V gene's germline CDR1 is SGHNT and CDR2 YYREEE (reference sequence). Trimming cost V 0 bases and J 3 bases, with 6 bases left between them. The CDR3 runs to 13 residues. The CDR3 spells CASSLEAEETQYF. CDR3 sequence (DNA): TGTGCCAGCAGCTTGGAGGCTGAAGAGACCCAGTACTTC.

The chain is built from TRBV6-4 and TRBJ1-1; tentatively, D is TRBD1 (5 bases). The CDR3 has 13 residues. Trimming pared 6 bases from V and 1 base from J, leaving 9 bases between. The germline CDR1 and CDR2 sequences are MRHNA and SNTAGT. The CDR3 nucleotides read TGTGCCAGCAGGGACACTGGGAACACTGAAGCTTTCTTT. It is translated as CASRDTGNTEAFF.

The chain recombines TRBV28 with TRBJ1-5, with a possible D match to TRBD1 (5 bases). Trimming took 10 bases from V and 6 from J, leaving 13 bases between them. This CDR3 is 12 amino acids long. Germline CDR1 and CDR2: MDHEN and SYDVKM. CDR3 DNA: TGTGCCACGAGGAGGGGAGCTCAGCCCCAGCATTTT. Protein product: CATRRGAQPQHF.

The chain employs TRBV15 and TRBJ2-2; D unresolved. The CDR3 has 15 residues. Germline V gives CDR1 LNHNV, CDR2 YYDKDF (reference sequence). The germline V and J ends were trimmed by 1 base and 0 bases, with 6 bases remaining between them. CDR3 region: CATSRGPSNTGELFF. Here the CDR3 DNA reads TGTGCCACCAGCAGAGGACCGTCGAACACCGGGGAGCTGTTTTTT.

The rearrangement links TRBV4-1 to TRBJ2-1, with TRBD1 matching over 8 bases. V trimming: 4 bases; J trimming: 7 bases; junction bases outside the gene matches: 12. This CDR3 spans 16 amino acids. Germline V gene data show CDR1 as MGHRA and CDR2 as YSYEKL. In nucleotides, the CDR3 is TGCGCCAGCAGCCTTACCCGAGACAGGGGACGGAATGAGCAGTTCTTC. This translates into CASSLTRDRGRNEQFF.

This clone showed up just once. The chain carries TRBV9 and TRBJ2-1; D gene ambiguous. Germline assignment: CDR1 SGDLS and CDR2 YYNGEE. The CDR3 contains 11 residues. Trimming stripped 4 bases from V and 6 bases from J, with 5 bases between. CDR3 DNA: TGTGCCAGCAGCTCCACCAATGAGCAGTTCTTC. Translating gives CASSSTNEQFF.

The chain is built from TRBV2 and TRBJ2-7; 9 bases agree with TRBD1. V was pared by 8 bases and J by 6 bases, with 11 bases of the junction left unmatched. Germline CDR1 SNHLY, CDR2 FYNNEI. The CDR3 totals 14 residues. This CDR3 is CASWKGQGIGEQYF. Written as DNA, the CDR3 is TGTGCCAGCTGGAAGGGACAGGGTATCGGCGAGCAGTACTTC. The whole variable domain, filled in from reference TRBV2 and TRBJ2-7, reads EPEVTQTPSHQVTQMGQEVILRCVPISNHLYFYWYRQILGQKVEFLVSFYNNEISEKSEIFDDQFSVERPDGSNFTLKIRSTKLEDSAMYFCASWKGQGIGEQYFGPGTRLTVT.

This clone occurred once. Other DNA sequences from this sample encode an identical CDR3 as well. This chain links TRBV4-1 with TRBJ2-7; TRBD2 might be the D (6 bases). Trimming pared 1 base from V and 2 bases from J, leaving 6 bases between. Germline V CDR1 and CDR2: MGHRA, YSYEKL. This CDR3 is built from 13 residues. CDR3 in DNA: TGCGCCAGCAGCCAAGGACTAGCCTACGAGCAGTACTTC. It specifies CASSQGLAYEQYF.

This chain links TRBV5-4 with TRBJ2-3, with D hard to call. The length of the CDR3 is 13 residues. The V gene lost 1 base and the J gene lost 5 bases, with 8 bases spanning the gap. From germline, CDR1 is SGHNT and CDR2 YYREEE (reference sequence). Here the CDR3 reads CASSLPKLDTQYF. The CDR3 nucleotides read TGTGCCAGCAGCTTGCCGAAATTAGATACGCAGTATTTT.

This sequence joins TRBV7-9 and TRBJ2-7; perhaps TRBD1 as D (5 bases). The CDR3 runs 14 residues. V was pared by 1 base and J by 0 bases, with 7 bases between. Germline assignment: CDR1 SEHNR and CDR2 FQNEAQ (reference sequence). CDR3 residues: CASSLGGRSYEQYF. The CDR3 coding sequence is TGTGCCAGCAGCTTAGGGGGCCGCTCCTACGAGCAGTACTTC.

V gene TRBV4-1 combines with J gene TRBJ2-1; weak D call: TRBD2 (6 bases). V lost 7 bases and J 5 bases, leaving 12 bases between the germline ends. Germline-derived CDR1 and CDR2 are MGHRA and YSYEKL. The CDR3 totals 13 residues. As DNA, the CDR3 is TGCGCCAGCACCAACGGGGGAAACAATGAGCAGTTCTTC. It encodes CASTNGGNNEQFF.

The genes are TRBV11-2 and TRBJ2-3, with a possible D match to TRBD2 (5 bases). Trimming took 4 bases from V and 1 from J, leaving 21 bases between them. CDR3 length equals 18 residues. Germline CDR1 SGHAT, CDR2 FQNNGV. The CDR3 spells CASSSTPSRLKGTDTQYF. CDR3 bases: TGTGCCAGCAGCTCGACCCCATCCCGACTAAAAGGCACAGATACGCAGTATTTT.